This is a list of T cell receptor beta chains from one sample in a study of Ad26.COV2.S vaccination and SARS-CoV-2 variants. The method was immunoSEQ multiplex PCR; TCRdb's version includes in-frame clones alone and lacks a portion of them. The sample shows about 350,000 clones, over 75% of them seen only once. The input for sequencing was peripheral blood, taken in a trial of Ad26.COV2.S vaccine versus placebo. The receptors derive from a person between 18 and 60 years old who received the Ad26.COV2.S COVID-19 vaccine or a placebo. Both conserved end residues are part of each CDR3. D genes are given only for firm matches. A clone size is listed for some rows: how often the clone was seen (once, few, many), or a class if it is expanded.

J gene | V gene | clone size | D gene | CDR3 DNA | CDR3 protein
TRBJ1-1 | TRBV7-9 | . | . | TGTGCCAGCAGCTTAAGTATGAACACTGAAGCTTTCTTT | CASSLSMNTEAFF
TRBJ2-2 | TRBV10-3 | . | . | TGTGCCATCAGTGAGTCGAAACGGGGACCGAACACCGGGGAGCTGTTTTTT | CAISESKRGPNTGELFF
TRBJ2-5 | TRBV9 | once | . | TGTGCCAGCAGCGTAGCGGACGGGGTATTAGAGACCCAGTACTTC | CASSVADGVLETQYF
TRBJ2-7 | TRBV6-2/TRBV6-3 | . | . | TGTGCCAGCAGTTCGCTCTACGAGCAGTACTTC | CASSSLYEQYF
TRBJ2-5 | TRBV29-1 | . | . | TGCAGCGGCACAGGGCGGGGAGAGACCCAGTACTTC | CSGTGRGETQYF
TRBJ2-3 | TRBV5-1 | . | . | TGCGCCAGCAGCTTGGGGCAACCGAACACAGATACGCAGTATTTT | CASSLGQPNTDTQYF
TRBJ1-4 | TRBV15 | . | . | TGTGCCACCAGCAGGACTAATGAAAAACTGTTTTTT | CATSRTNEKLFF
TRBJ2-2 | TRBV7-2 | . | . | TGTGCCAGCACTACTATGAACACCGGGGAGCTGTTTTTT | CASTTMNTGELFF
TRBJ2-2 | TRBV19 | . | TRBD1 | TGTGCCAGTAGGAACAGGGGCACCGGGGAGCTGTTTTTT | CASRNRGTGELFF
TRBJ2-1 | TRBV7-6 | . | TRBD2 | TGTGCCAGCAGCGCACTGGAGCGGGGGGGCTACAATGAGCAGTTCTTC | CASSALERGGYNEQFF
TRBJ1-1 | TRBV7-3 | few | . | TGTGCCAGCAGCTTAAGTGCAGGGATGAACACTGAAGCTTTCTTT | CASSLSAGMNTEAFF
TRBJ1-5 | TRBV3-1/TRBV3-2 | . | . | TGTGCCAGCAGCCAAGATTCAGCGACCCTAGGGCCCCAGCATTTT | CASSQDSATLGPQHF
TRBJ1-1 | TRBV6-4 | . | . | TGTGCCAGCCGAATGCAAGGGGAGGCAGAAGCTTTCTTT | CASRMQGEAEAFF
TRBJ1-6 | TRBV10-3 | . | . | TGTGCCACTACAGCGAGCTCCTATAATTCACCCCTCCACTTT | CATTASSYNSPLHF
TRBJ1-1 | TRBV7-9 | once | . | TGTGCCAGCAGCCAGCGTGAGGCGCTTGGAGCTTTCTTT | CASSQREALGAFF
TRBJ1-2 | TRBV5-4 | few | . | TGTGCCAGCAGCTTGGACCAGGGGCCTGGCTACACCTTC | CASSLDQGPGYTF
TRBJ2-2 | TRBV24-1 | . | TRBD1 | TGTGCCACCAGGGGACAGGGGGCCAACGGGGAGCTGTTTTTT | CATRGQGANGELFF
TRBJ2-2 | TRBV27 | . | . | TGTGCCAGCAGTTTCTCCGACGTTGCGAACACCGGGGAGCTGTTTTTT | CASSFSDVANTGELFF
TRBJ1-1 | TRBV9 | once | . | TGTGCCAGCAGCGTAGTGGGAGTGACTGAAGCTTTCTTT | CASSVVGVTEAFF
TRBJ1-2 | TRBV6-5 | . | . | TGTGCCACCCCCAGTCGGCGTCCCTTCAACTATGGCTACACCTTC | CATPSRRPFNYGYTF
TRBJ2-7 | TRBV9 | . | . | TGTGCCAGCAGCGTAGGTACGGGGTTGAACGAGCAGTACTTC | CASSVGTGLNEQYF
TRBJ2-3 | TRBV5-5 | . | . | TGTGCCAGCAGCCCCCACAAGATTCCTTCTGGCACAGATACGCAGTATTTT | CASSPHKIPSGTDTQYF
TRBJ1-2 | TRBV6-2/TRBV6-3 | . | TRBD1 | TGTGCCAGCAGCCTCACCCTGACAGGGCGGTATGGCTACACCTTC | CASSLTLTGRYGYTF
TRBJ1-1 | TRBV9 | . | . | TGTGCCAGCAGCCCAGGGCCGGACAGAGACACTGAAGCTTTCTTT | CASSPGPDRDTEAFF
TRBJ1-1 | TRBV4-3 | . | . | TGCGCCAGCAGCCATGACAGCCACACTGAAGCTTTCTTT | CASSHDSHTEAFF
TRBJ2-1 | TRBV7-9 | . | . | TGTGCCAGCAGCCCTGGGTGGGGGACGTCTTACAATGAGCAGTTCTTC | CASSPGWGTSYNEQFF
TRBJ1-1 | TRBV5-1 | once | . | TGCGCCAGCAGCTCTCAAATCATGAACACTGAAGCTTTCTTT | CASSSQIMNTEAFF
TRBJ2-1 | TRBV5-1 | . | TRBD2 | TGCGCCAGCAGCTTGGCTGGAGCGGGGTACTACAATGAGCAGTTCTTC | CASSLAGAGYYNEQFF
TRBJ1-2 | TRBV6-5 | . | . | TGTGCCATCTGTCGGAAAGCAGGGGACTATGGCTACACCTTC | CAICRKAGDYGYTF
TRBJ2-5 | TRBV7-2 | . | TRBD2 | TGTGCCAGCAGCAGGACTAGCGGGGGGTTCAAGACCCAGTACTTC | CASSRTSGGFKTQYF
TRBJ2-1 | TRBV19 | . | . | TGTGCCAGTAGTATTGCAGGGGGGTCCTACAATGAGCAGTTCTTC | CASSIAGGSYNEQFF
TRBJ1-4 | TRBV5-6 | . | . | TGTGCCAGCAGCTTCGGTGGAGAAAATGAAAAACTGTTTTTT | CASSFGGENEKLFF
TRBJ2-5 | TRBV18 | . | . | TGTGCCAGCTCACCACGGGGGGAGACCCAGTACTTC | CASSPRGETQYF
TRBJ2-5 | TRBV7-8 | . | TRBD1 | TGTGCCAGCAGCTTGAGACAGGGGGCTGGGGAGACCCAGTACTTC | CASSLRQGAGETQYF